The 4 T cell receptor beta chains below come from one sample, sequenced in a study of blood T cell repertoires in COVID-19. Method: immunoSEQ multiplex PCR; TCRdb's copy keeps in-frame clones and lacks some. The profile shows about 200,000 clones, approximately 86% of them singletons. Input material: PBMCs or T cells enriched from blood (not recorded which). These receptors all come from a woman younger than 45 who had been exposed to COVID-19.

This CDR3 is CASSLQGNEAFF. CDR3 sequence (DNA): TGTGCCAGCAGCTTACAGGGAAATGAAGCTTTCTTT. The chain recombines TRBV7-9 with TRBJ1-1, with D perhaps matching TRBD1 (5 bases). Trimming cost V 2 bases and J 7 bases, with 8 bases left between them. This CDR3 is built from 12 residues. Germline CDR1 is SEHNR and CDR2 is FQNEAQ (reference sequence). Supplemented by reference TRBV7-9 and TRBJ1-1, the full variable domain reads DTGVSQNPRHKITKRGQNVTFRCDPISEHNRLYWYRQTLGQGPEFLTYFQNEAQLEKSRLLSDRFSAERPKGSFSTLEIQRTEQGDSAMYLCASSLQGNEAFFGQGTRLTVV.

The gene calls are TRBV29-1 and TRBJ1-3; unclear D gene. Germline V gene data show CDR1 as SQVTM and CDR2 as ANQGSEA. CDR3 size: 12 residues. The ends were cut back, 4 bases at V and 9 bases at J, with 13 bases in the middle. The CDR3 loop is CSVAQVVGTIYF. Written as DNA, the CDR3 is TGCAGCGTTGCCCAGGTTGTCGGCACCATATATTTT.

V and J are TRBV18 and TRBJ2-1; 8 bases are a match to TRBD1. V lost 5 bases and J lost 2; bases outside the gene matches: 5. There are 15 residues in the CDR3. The germline gives CDR1 KGHSH, CDR2 LQKENI. CDR3 in DNA: TGTGCCAGCTCATCCGGGACAGGCCCCTACAATGAGCAGTTCTTC. Its translation: CASSSGTGPYNEQFF.

There are a few counts of this clone. The chain uses TRBV5-1 and TRBJ1-1; D gene unclear. Germline CDR1 is SGHRS and CDR2 is YFSETQ. The V end lost 4 bases, the J end lost 1 base, and 8 bases lay between the germline ends. The CDR3 has 13 amino acids. As DNA, the CDR3 is TGCGCCAGCAGCACCGCGGCGAACACTGAAGCTTTCTTT. Translated, it gives CASSTAANTEAFF. The variable domain in full, with the rest retrieved from reference TRBV5-1 and TRBJ1-1, is KAGVTQTPRYLIKTRGQQVTLSCSPISGHRSVSWYQQTPGQGLQFLFEYFSETQRNKGNFPGRFSGRQFSNSRSEMNVSTLELGDSALYLCASSTAANTEAFFGQGTRLTVV.